The clone carrying this T cell receptor (beta chain) was found a few times. CDR3 length: 13 amino acids. Germline assignment: CDR1 SGDLS and CDR2 YYNGEE. Trimming removed 0 bases from V and 4 bases from J, with 7 bases in between. This sample was taken from a study of blood T cell repertoires in COVID-19. The wider study: Sites in the United States, Italy and Spain provided acute and convalescent COVID-19 samples.

TCRdb's copy holds only in-frame clones and misses some; the assay was immunoSEQ multiplex PCR. The sample lists hundreds of thousands of clones; just under 85% were seen once. The rearrangement uses TRBV9 and TRBJ1-2; possible D gene TRBD1, 6 bases. The source of this sequence is a man older than 75 with acute or convalescent COVID-19. The specimen sequenced was peripheral blood. Here the CDR3 DNA reads TGTGCCAGCAGCGTAGAGGACAGCTATGGCTACACCTTC. This codes for CASSVEDSYGYTF.